One sample yielded the 24 T cell receptor beta chains listed below, sequenced in a study of identical twins. TCRdb passed the 5' RACE reads through MiXCR, listing each CDR3 protein once. Of about 190,000 distinct CDR3 sequences in the sample, more than 15% are singletons; the top ten hold 40%. The same sample was also used in a study of T cells expressing NK-cell markers.

The sequenced material came from CD8+ T cells sorted from blood. The receptor set was obtained from a young woman in good health.

V is TRBV6-6 and J is TRBJ1-2; D gene uncertain. Germline CDR1 MNHNY, CDR2 SVGAGI (reference sequence). This CDR3 region has 13 residues. The ends were cut back, 2 bases at V and 7 bases at J, with 11 bases in the middle. DNA of the CDR3: TGTGCCAGCAGTTACGTCCCTCTCGCTGGCTACACCTTC. It yields the protein CASSYVPLAGYTF.

The rearrangement uses TRBV27 and TRBJ2-1; 7 bases align to TRBD2. Germline assignment: CDR1 MNHEY and CDR2 SMNVEV (reference sequence). The CDR3 totals 15 residues. The junction had 8 bases not matched to a gene; V was cut back by 2 bases and J by 7 bases. CDR3 DNA sequence: TGTGCCAGCAGTTTACTGCGCGGGGGAGGAAATGAGCAGTTCTTC. It translates to CASSLLRGGGNEQFF.

This clonotype was found a few times. CDR3 sequence reads: CASSQGPPKLAGGPSSYNEQFF. The CDR3 DNA sequence: TGTGCCAGCAGCCAAGGTCCCCCCAAGCTAGCGGGAGGCCCGAGCTCCTACAATGAGCAGTTCTTC. The chain recombines TRBV14 with TRBJ2-1, with TRBD2 matching 11 bases. The V gene's germline CDR1 is SGHDN and CDR2 FVKESK. This CDR3 spans 22 amino acids. J lost 0 bases, V lost 1 base, and 17 bases had no gene match. Supplemented by reference TRBV14 and TRBJ2-1, the full variable domain reads EAGVTQFPSHSVIEKGQTVTLRCDPISGHDNLYWYRRVMGKEIKFLLHFVKESKQDESGMPNNRFLAERTGGTYSTLKVQPAELEDSGVYFCASSQGPPKLAGGPSSYNEQFFGPGTRLTVL.

V usage is TRBV29-1 and J usage is TRBJ1-1; possible D gene TRBD1, 5 bases. Germline CDR1 SQVTM, CDR2 ANQGSEA. The CDR3 covers 11 residues. Trimming removed 7 bases from V and 3 bases from J, with 9 bases in between. The CDR3 region has the DNA TGCAGCGCGGAAGGGGACACTGAAGCTTTCTTT. Amino acid sequence: CSAEGDTEAFF.

This clonotype has just a few counts. The chain employs TRBV20-1 and TRBJ2-7; D is unclear. Germline V gene sequence: CDR1 DFQATT, CDR2 SNEGSKA (reference sequence). V was trimmed by 4 bases and J by 3 bases, leaving 13 bases between them. The CDR3 runs to 13 residues. The CDR3 DNA sequence: TGCAGTGCTAAGAGAGTAGATAGCTACGAGCAGTACTTC. Translating gives CSAKRVDSYEQYF.

The V gene is TRBV6-4, the J gene TRBJ2-1; D is perhaps TRBD2 (7 bases). V lost 3 bases and J 11 bases, leaving 11 bases between the germline ends. Germline CDR1 MRHNA, CDR2 SNTAGT. The CDR3 is 12 residues long. DNA of the CDR3: TGTGCCAGCAGTGATTCGGGGGGCAAGCAGTTCTTC. This gives the protein CASSDSGGKQFF.

This clonotype was seen more than once but under ten times. The chain joins TRBV3-1 to TRBJ1-1; 8 nucleotides match TRBD1. This CDR3 region has 15 residues. The germline CDR1 and CDR2 sequences are LGHDT and YNNKEL (reference sequence). V was clipped by 3 bases and J by 4 bases; unmatched bases: 7. The CDR3 nucleotides are TGTGCCAGCAGCCACCCAAGACAGGGGTCCACTGAAGCTTTCTTT. Translating gives CASSHPRQGSTEAFF.

This clonotype was picked up many times. CDR3 nucleotide sequence: TGCGCCAGCAGCCCGGCCAACTCCCCCGTCCCGTTCTTC. It is translated as CASSPANSPVPFF. The genes are TRBV5-1 and TRBJ2-1, with D unclear. There are 13 residues in the CDR3. From germline, CDR1 is SGHRS and CDR2 YFSETQ. V gave up 4 bases and J gave up 15 bases, with 20 bases separating them.

This rearrangement joins TRBV13 to TRBJ2-2; 7 bases line up with TRBD1. CDR3 length: 15 amino acids. CDR1 PRHDT and CDR2 FYEKMQ come from the germline V gene (reference sequence). J gave up 6 bases and V 7 bases, and 11 bases lay outside the gene matches. CDR3 residues: CASKNRGSGAGELFF. For the CDR3, the DNA is TGTGCCAGCAAGAACAGGGGAAGTGGTGCCGGGGAGCTGTTTTTT.

This clonotype was detected ten times or more. This chain connects TRBV12-3 or TRBV12-4 to TRBJ1-4, with unresolved D. This CDR3 is built from 15 residues. Trimming left V 6 bases short and J 2 bases short, with 13 bases between. Written as DNA, the CDR3 is TGTGCCAGCAGGTCAGACATGCAGACTAATGAAAAACTGTTTTTT. It yields the protein CASRSDMQTNEKLFF.

This clonotype occurred a few times. The V and J genes are TRBV3-1 and TRBJ2-1; unclear D gene. V was cut by 1 base and J by 6 bases, with 10 bases left in between. There are 14 residues in the CDR3. Germline CDR1 reads LGHDT; CDR2 reads YNNKEL (reference sequence). CDR3 in DNA: TGTGCCAGCAGCCAAGTGGGTGGGCCCAATGAGCAGTTCTTC. Its translation: CASSQVGGPNEQFF.

In this sample, this clonotype turned up a few times. The rearrangement links TRBV13 to TRBJ2-1; maybe TRBD1 (6 bases). The germline V gene has CDR1 PRHDT and CDR2 FYEKMQ (reference sequence). Trimming cost V 4 bases and J 0 bases, with 19 bases left between them. The CDR3 contains 18 residues. CDR3 sequence reads: CASSSTLETGNSYNEQFF. In DNA form, the CDR3 reads TGTGCCAGCAGCTCCACCCTAGAAACAGGGAACTCCTACAATGAGCAGTTCTTC. Complete variable domain (other parts from reference TRBV13 and TRBJ2-1): AAGVIQSPRHLIKEKRETATLKCYPIPRHDTVYWYQQGPGQDPQFLISFYEKMQSDKGSIPDRFSAQQFSDYHSELNMSSLELGDSALYFCASSSTLETGNSYNEQFFGPGTRLTVL.

V gene TRBV29-1 combines with J gene TRBJ2-7, with D possibly called TRBD1 or TRBD2 (6 bases each). CDR1 is SQVTM, CDR2 ANQGSEA, per germline. CDR3 length: 13 residues. V lost 3 bases and J 4 bases, leaving 13 bases between the germline ends. The CDR3 DNA reads TGCAGCGTTGACGGCGGGACAACTTACGAGCAGTACTTC. Translating gives CSVDGGTTYEQYF.

This rearrangement joins TRBV4-3 to TRBJ2-1; D call uncertain. The ends were cut back, 2 bases at V and 9 bases at J, with 14 bases in the middle. This CDR3 contains 14 residues. CDR1 LGHNA and CDR2 YSLEER come from the germline V gene. The CDR3 sequence: CASSQYGEASEQFF. The CDR3, as DNA: TGCGCCAGCAGCCAATACGGAGAGGCGAGTGAGCAGTTCTTC.

This sequence joins TRBV3-1 and TRBJ1-1, with D maybe TRBD1 (6 bases). The CDR3 length is 15 residues. V lost 0 bases and J lost 1, with 9 bases in between. From germline, CDR1 is LGHDT and CDR2 YNNKEL (reference sequence). This CDR3 is CASSQEPGQNTEAFF. CDR3 coding DNA: TGTGCCAGCAGCCAAGAGCCGGGACAGAACACTGAAGCTTTCTTT.

This clonotype was seen more than once but under ten times. V gene TRBV29-1 combines with J gene TRBJ1-1; TRBD1 aligns across 8 bases. V lost 3 bases to trimming and J lost 6 bases; unmatched junction nucleotides: 3. CDR1 SQVTM and CDR2 ANQGSEA come from the germline V gene. There are 12 residues in the CDR3. CDR3 region: CSVEDREAEAFF. The CDR3 bases are TGCAGCGTTGAGGACAGGGAGGCTGAAGCTTTCTTT.

The gene calls are TRBV2 and TRBJ2-7; D gene uncertain. V gave up 2 bases and J gave up 2 bases, with 10 bases separating them. The germline gives CDR1 SNHLY, CDR2 FYNNEI. CDR3 length: 14 amino acids. CDR3 sequence reads: CASSEPLVTYEQYF. DNA of the CDR3: TGTGCCAGCAGTGAACCCCTAGTTACCTACGAGCAGTACTTC.

The chain employs TRBV6-5 and TRBJ2-7; D is undetermined. V was shortened by 9 bases and J by 2 bases, with 11 bases between the two germline ends. CDR1 and CDR2 from the germline V gene are MNHEY and SVGAGI. The CDR3 has 12 residues. The CDR3 is CASKSSAYEQYF. The CDR3 DNA sequence: TGTGCCAGTAAGAGTTCAGCCTACGAGCAGTACTTC.

This clonotype was picked up many times. At one end the junction does not follow the germline gene, possibly because of a read error. The chain is built from TRBV4-3 and TRBJ2-1; weak D call: TRBD2 (6 bases). Germline-derived CDR1 and CDR2 are LGHNA and YSLEER. The CDR3 loop spans 15 amino acids. The CDR3 DNA reads TGCGCCAGCAGCCAAGATTCGGGGGAGTACAGTGAGCAGTTCTTC. It specifies CASSQDSGEYSEQFF.

This clonotype was seen more than once but under ten times. The CDR3 region is CSADAGPLYYEQYF. DNA for the CDR3: TGCAGTGCGGATGCGGGACCCCTTTACTACGAGCAGTACTTC. The V call is TRBV20-1, the J call TRBJ2-7, with D maybe TRBD2 (6 bases). CDR1 DFQATT and CDR2 SNEGSKA come from the germline V gene (reference sequence). The CDR3 is 14 amino acids. Trimming cost V 6 bases and J 3 bases, with 18 bases left between them.

V gene TRBV3-1 combines with J gene TRBJ1-1; TRBD1 agrees at 10 bases. Unmatched junction bases numbered 2, after V lost 0 bases and J lost 1 base. Germline V gene data show CDR1 as LGHDT and CDR2 as YNNKEL (reference sequence). The CDR3 loop spans 16 amino acids. The CDR3 DNA reads TGTGCCAGCAGCCAAGAATGGGACAGGGGGAACACTGAAGCTTTCTTT. Translated, it gives CASSQEWDRGNTEAFF.

In its sample, this clonotype was seen a few times. The chain combines TRBV5-1 with TRBJ2-2; D unresolved. Trimming pared 0 bases from V and 1 base from J, leaving 7 bases between. CDR3 length equals 15 residues. Germline assignment: CDR1 SGHRS and CDR2 YFSETQ. The CDR3 here is CASSLGPLNTGELFF. CDR3 nucleotide sequence: TGCGCCAGCAGCTTGGGACCTTTGAACACCGGGGAGCTGTTTTTT.

The gene calls are TRBV11-2 and TRBJ2-1, with 7 bases that match TRBD2. The CDR3 totals 16 residues. The V gene's germline CDR1 is SGHAT and CDR2 FQNNGV. Trimming took 5 bases from V and 7 from J; bases not matched to a gene: 14. The CDR3 protein is CASSPGGATSWNEQFF. The CDR3 bases are TGTGCCAGCAGCCCGGGGGGAGCTACCTCTTGGAATGAGCAGTTCTTC. The variable domain in full, completed from reference TRBV11-2 and TRBJ2-1, reads EAGVAQSPRYKIIEKRQSVAFWCNPISGHATLYWYQQILGQGPKLLIQFQNNGVVDDSQLPKDRFSAERLKGVDSTLKIQPAKLEDSAVYLCASSPGGATSWNEQFFGPGTRLTVL.

V and J are TRBV12-3 or TRBV12-4 and TRBJ2-2; D call uncertain. The ends were cut back, 3 bases at V and 7 bases at J, with 6 bases in the middle. This CDR3 is 12 amino acids long. In DNA form, the CDR3 reads TGTGCCAGCAGTTTTGAGGTCGGGGAGCTGTTTTTT. Its protein is CASSFEVGELFF.